This TCR beta chain comes out of a study of preoperative IRX-2 immunotherapy in early breast cancer. Described treatment: preoperative locoregional IRX-2 cytokine immunotherapy. CDR1 LGHNA and CDR2 YSLEER come from the germline V gene. This CDR3 is 15 amino acids long. Trimming took 3 bases from V and 7 from J; bases not matched to a gene: 6. Some clones are missing from TCRdb's copy, which holds only in-frame ones; the method was immunoSEQ multiplex PCR. The repertoire holds almost 35,000 clones, with nearly 95% as singletons. This sequence originates from a human donor with breast cancer. This material was obtained from a patient treated with IRX-2 immunotherapy. The rearrangement links TRBV4-3 to TRBJ1-4; 9 nucleotides agree with TRBD1. The DNA for the CDR3 is TGCGCCAGCAGCCAGTACAGGGGGCAGGGTGAAAAACTGTTTTTT. It codes for CASSQYRGQGEKLFF.